The 3 T cell receptor beta chains presented below share a single source sample, sequenced in a study of T-cell memory formation after mild COVID-19. TCRdb re-derived calls from the 5' RACE reads in MiXCR, one entry per CDR3 protein. The sample lists roughly 190,000 distinct CDR3 sequences; about 11% were seen once. The specimen was PBMCs or a T cell subset sorted from them (not recorded which). The source of these receptors is a man aged 18 to 30 who had mild COVID-19 (a few samples of this study predate the infection). Cell type and time point are not known.

This clonotype was counted many times. V is TRBV20-1 and J is TRBJ2-5; possible D gene TRBD2, 6 bases. The V end was cut by 3 bases, the J end by 1 base, with 15 bases between. The CDR3 consists of 15 residues. Germline V CDR1 and CDR2: DFQATT, SNEGSKA (reference sequence). The CDR3 DNA reads TGCAGTGCTAGTCGGAGTGGGGGGTTCCAAGAGACCCAGTACTTC. Residues: CSASRSGGFQETQYF.

This clonotype turned up a few times. The V and J genes are TRBV5-1 and TRBJ1-1; D not certain. This CDR3 is built from 14 residues. In germline, CDR1 is SGHRS, CDR2 YFSETQ. Deletions cut 0 bases from V and 0 bases from J, with 6 bases between. Written as DNA, the CDR3 is TGCGCCAGCAGCTTGGAGCCGATGAACACTGAAGCTTTCTTT. This codes for CASSLEPMNTEAFF.

At least ten counts were recorded for this clonotype. The chain combines TRBV5-1 with TRBJ2-3; D is perhaps TRBD2 (5 bases). This CDR3 is built from 14 residues. Between the trimmed V and J ends, which lost 2 bases and 3 bases, there was a span of 10 bases. Germline loops: CDR1 SGHRS, CDR2 YFSETQ. CDR3 coding DNA: TGCGCCAGCAGCTTTGGAATAGCGACAGATACGCAGTATTTT. Its translation: CASSFGIATDTQYF.